This TCR beta chain stems from a study of post-analysis software for immune sequencing data. The authors incorporated unique molecular identifiers into the TCR beta cDNA libraries. TCRdb reprocessed the PCR reads via MiXCR and lists one record per CDR3 protein. The sample lists 800,000 to 950,000 distinct CDR3 sequences, about 57% seen once, with approximately 4.3% in the top ten. Study-level points and caveats: Five TRBV segments occurring more often in patients than controls included TRBV5-6, TRBV5-1 and TRBV20-1. Same-batch preparations were strongly co-clustered by F measure.

Looked up from germline, CDR1 is SQVTM and CDR2 is ANQGSEA. V shed 3 bases and J 4 bases; nucleotides not matched to a gene: 16. The CDR3 runs to 19 residues. Regarding this clonotype: Its antigen is as yet unknown.

The receptor comes from a girl aged 5-17 years with multiple sclerosis. J is TRBJ2-1 and V is TRBV29-1, with 12 bases lining up with TRBD1. The source material was blood. The CDR3 is CSVEGDGPGQGAGYNEQFF. The CDR3, as DNA: TGCAGCGTTGAGGGGGATGGTCCGGGACAGGGGGCTGGATACAATGAGCAGTTCTTC.